One and the same sample provided the 28 T cell receptor beta chains below, sequenced in a study of shared clonotypes between healthy human individuals. Measured with immunoSEQ multiplex PCR; TCRdb has only the in-frame clones, and not every one. Of about 2.4 million clones detected, more than 85% appear once; the ten largest clones hold roughly 0.39%. Sequencing was done on a sample of naive CD4+ T cells from PBMCs. Sample subset: CD45RA+ positively selected. These receptors were taken from a man aged 18 to 30 in good health. Some clones in this sample may be carry-over from other donors' samples.

The chain is built from TRBV5-4 and TRBJ2-1; 7 bases are a match to TRBD2. The V and J ends lost 2 bases and 1 base, in that order; junction bases with no gene match: 3. This CDR3 has 15 residues. Germline CDR1 reads SGHNT; CDR2 reads YYREEE (reference sequence). CDR3 loop: CASSFLAASYNEQFF. The CDR3 DNA sequence: TGTGCCAGCAGCTTTCTAGCGGCATCCTACAATGAGCAGTTCTTC.

The chain combines TRBV28 with TRBJ1-2, with TRBD1 matching over 7 bases. The CDR3 is made up of 16 amino acids. The junction had 12 bases not matched to a gene; V was cut back by 7 bases and J by 1 base. CDR1 is MDHEN and CDR2 is SYDVKM in the germline V gene. The CDR3 protein is CASIGADRDRNYGYTF. DNA for the CDR3: TGTGCCAGCATTGGGGCTGACAGGGACCGTAACTATGGCTACACCTTC.

The J gene is TRBJ2-3, the V gene TRBV28, with D hard to call. Per the germline V gene, CDR1 is MDHEN and CDR2 is SYDVKM. V was clipped by 6 bases and J by 4 bases, with 5 bases between them. The CDR3 consists of 11 residues. Here the CDR3 reads CASRQADTQYF. CDR3 sequence (DNA): TGTGCCAGCAGGCAGGCAGATACGCAGTATTTT.

The chain joins TRBV7-6 to TRBJ1-1; 10 bases fit TRBD1. The germline CDR1 and CDR2 sequences are SGHVS and FNYEAQ. The CDR3 extends over 14 amino acids. Unmatched junction bases numbered 5, after V lost 5 bases and J lost 5 bases. CDR3 bases: TGTGCCAGCAGCCGACAGGGGGCCGTTACTGAAGCTTTCTTT. Its protein product is CASSRQGAVTEAFF.

V usage is TRBV10-3 and J usage is TRBJ2-7; 8 nucleotides align to TRBD2. Germline loops: CDR1 ENHRY, CDR2 SYGVKD. This CDR3 has 13 residues. V dropped 6 bases and J dropped 0; count of bases not matched to a gene: 1. The CDR3 spells CAIRTSASYEQYF. In DNA form, the CDR3 reads TGTGCCATCAGGACTAGCGCCTCCTACGAGCAGTACTTC.

The gene calls are TRBV6-1 and TRBJ2-1; possibly TRBD2 for D (5 bases). Germline CDR1 MNHNS, CDR2 SASEGT. The CDR3 has 14 residues. Trimming pared 2 bases from V and 12 bases from J, leaving 17 bases between. CDR3: CASSETQVTGMQFF. The CDR3 DNA reads TGTGCCAGCAGTGAAACTCAGGTGACGGGGATGCAGTTCTTC.

About this clone: Other DNA sequences in the same sample also yield this CDR3. The rearrangement uses TRBV7-2 and TRBJ2-7; D is unclear. Germline V gene lookup returns CDR1 SGHTA and CDR2 FQGNSA. Trimming cost V 1 base and J 4 bases, with 8 bases left between them. CDR3 length: 13 residues. Written as DNA, the CDR3 is TGTGCCAGCAGCTTAGTAGGGCCTTACGAGCAGTACTTC. This translates into CASSLVGPYEQYF.

Comment on this clone: Distinct nucleotide sequences in the sample also encode this CDR3. The chain couples TRBV6-6 to TRBJ1-1; D ambiguous. The CDR3 sequence is 12 residues long. Trimming removed 6 bases at V and 4 bases at J, with 9 bases between. Looked up from germline, CDR1 is MNHNY and CDR2 is SVGAGI (reference sequence). CDR3 sequence (DNA): TGTGCCAGCAGCCCCGGTGGCACTGAAGCTTTCTTT. Amino acids: CASSPGGTEAFF.

The rearrangement joins TRBV4-3 to TRBJ2-1, with 7 bases aligning to TRBD2. The CDR3 has 17 residues. V was clipped by 0 bases and J by 3 bases; unmatched bases: 8. Germline V lookup: CDR1 LGHNA, CDR2 YSLEER. The CDR3 coding sequence is TGCGCCAGCAGCCAAGATCTATATCTAGCGGTCTACAATGAGCAGTTCTTC. As protein: CASSQDLYLAVYNEQFF.

The V and J genes are TRBV25-1 and TRBJ2-3; 9 bases fit TRBD2. This CDR3 contains 15 residues. Germline CDR1 reads MGHDK; CDR2 reads SYGVNS. V trimming: 4 bases; J trimming: 5 bases; junction bases outside the gene matches: 7. CDR3 nucleotide sequence: TGTGCCAGCAGTGTGGCTAGCGGGACAGTAGATACGCAGTATTTT. Its protein product is CASSVASGTVDTQYF.

Concerning this clone: The same CDR3 can be traced to other DNA sequences in this sample. The chain couples TRBV7-9 to TRBJ2-3; possible D gene TRBD1, 6 bases. Germline CDR1 is SEHNR and CDR2 is FQNEAQ (reference sequence). Deletions cut 1 base from V and 0 bases from J, with 8 bases between. The CDR3 has 15 amino acids. CDR3 protein: CASSLGQGSTDTQYF. DNA of the CDR3: TGTGCCAGCAGCTTAGGGCAGGGGAGCACAGATACGCAGTATTTT. Supplemented by reference TRBV7-9 and TRBJ2-3, the full variable domain reads DTGVSQNPRHKITKRGQNVTFRCDPISEHNRLYWYRQTLGQGPEFLTYFQNEAQLEKSRLLSDRFSAERPKGSFSTLEIQRTEQGDSAMYLCASSLGQGSTDTQYFGPGTRLTVL.

Remarks on this clone: The junction differs from germline at one of its ends, possibly a read error. The rearrangement joins TRBV11-3 to TRBJ2-1, with D possibly TRBD2 on 6 matching bases. The CDR3 covers 15 residues. Germline V lookup: CDR1 SGHNT, CDR2 YENEEA. The CDR3, as DNA: TGTGCCGGCAGCTTAGGGTGGAGGGACTACAATGAGCAGTTCTTC. Its translation is CAGSLGWRDYNEQFF.

The V gene is TRBV7-6, the J gene TRBJ2-1; D is unclear. Trimming removed 1 base from V and 0 bases from J, with 4 bases in between. CDR3 length: 14 amino acids. The germline gives CDR1 SGHVS, CDR2 FNYEAQ. The CDR3 DNA sequence: TGTGCCAGCAGCTTAGAATTCTCCTACAATGAGCAGTTCTTC. It codes for CASSLEFSYNEQFF. Using reference TRBV7-6 and TRBJ2-1 for the parts outside the CDR3, the full variable domain is GAGVSQSPRYKVTKRGQDVALRCDPISGHVSLYWYRQALGQGPEFLTYFNYEAQQDKSGLPNDRFSAERPEGSISTLTIQRTEQRDSAMYRCASSLEFSYNEQFFGPGTRLTVL.

For this clone: Other DNA sequences in this specimen translate into the identical CDR3. The chain uses TRBV6-5 and TRBJ2-2; possibly TRBD1 or TRBD2 for D (5 bases each). V was cut by 7 bases and J by 6 bases, with 12 bases left in between. Germline V gives CDR1 MNHEY, CDR2 SVGAGI. The length of the CDR3 is 13 residues. CDR3 nucleotides: TGTGCCAGCAATCGAGGGGACGCCGGGGAGCTGTTTTTT. The encoded protein is CASNRGDAGELFF.

Regarding this clone: The identical CDR3 is also encoded by other nucleotide sequences in the sample. The chain carries TRBV5-1 and TRBJ1-5; 9 positions match TRBD1. CDR3 length: 15 residues. Germline V lookup: CDR1 SGHRS, CDR2 YFSETQ. The V and J ends lost 4 bases and 4 bases, in that order; junction bases with no gene match: 6. CDR3 loop: CASSPGQGLNQPQHF. The CDR3 coding sequence is TGCGCCAGCAGCCCAGGACAGGGGCTAAATCAGCCCCAGCATTTT.

The chain joins TRBV5-4 to TRBJ2-7; TRBD1 aligns across 8 bases. The length of the CDR3 is 14 residues. CDR1 is SGHNT, CDR2 YYREEE, per germline (reference sequence). V was clipped by 4 bases and J by 3 bases; unmatched bases: 6. The CDR3 DNA reads as TGTGCCAGCAGCCCCCGGGACAGGAACTACGAGCAGTACTTC. It encodes CASSPRDRNYEQYF.

As concerns this clone: Other DNA sequences in this specimen translate into the identical CDR3. This chain uses TRBV19 with TRBJ1-1, with TRBD1 as a possible D gene (5 bases). Germline CDR1 is LNHDA and CDR2 is SQIVND (reference sequence). The V and J ends lost 4 bases and 1 base respectively, with 7 bases between them. This CDR3 has 13 residues. CDR3 DNA sequence: TGTGCCAGTAGTAAAACAGGGAACACTGAAGCTTTCTTT. Translated, it gives CASSKTGNTEAFF.

CDR3: CASSIDIRETQYF. In DNA form, the CDR3 reads TGTGCCAGTAGTATAGATATTCGGGAGACCCAGTACTTC. The rearrangement uses TRBV19 and TRBJ2-5; D is uncertain. Germline V CDR1 and CDR2: LNHDA, SQIVND (reference sequence). There are 13 residues in the CDR3. V lost 0 bases and J 5 bases, leaving 7 bases between the germline ends.

Regarding this clone: This sample includes further DNA sequences coding for the same CDR3. This sequence joins TRBV11-2 and TRBJ2-1, with 11 bases aligning to TRBD2. Germline CDR1 is SGHAT and CDR2 is FQNNGV. CDR3 length: 15 amino acids. Trimming took 5 bases from V and 4 from J; bases not matched to a gene: 4. The CDR3 nucleotides read TGTGCCAGCAGCCCGGGACTAGCGGTTTACAATGAGCAGTTCTTC. Amino acids: CASSPGLAVYNEQFF.

The rearrangement joins TRBV9 to TRBJ2-2; D ambiguous. Trimming stripped 3 bases from V and 3 bases from J, with 3 bases between. CDR1 and CDR2 from the germline V gene are SGDLS and YYNGEE. The CDR3 length is 12 residues. The CDR3 DNA reads as TGTGCCAGCAGCGGATACACCGGGGAGCTGTTTTTT. This gives the protein CASSGYTGELFF.

This clone was counted a single time. J is TRBJ2-7 and V is TRBV27; 9 bases map to TRBD2. After removal of 6 bases from V and 3 bases from J, the junction contained 9 bases not matched to a gene. The CDR3 spans 15 residues. Germline assignment: CDR1 MNHEY and CDR2 SMNVEV (reference sequence). The CDR3 DNA reads as TGTGCCAGCAGCCGACTAGCGGTCGGATTCTACGAGCAGTACTTC. It yields the protein CASSRLAVGFYEQYF.

The CDR3 DNA follows: TGCGCCAGCAGCCGGTCTGGCGTCGGACTAGCCTACGAGCAGTACTTC. Its protein product is CASSRSGVGLAYEQYF. This rearrangement joins TRBV5-1 to TRBJ2-7; 7 bases line up with TRBD2. The length of the CDR3 is 16 residues. CDR1 SGHRS and CDR2 YFSETQ come from the germline V gene. J was trimmed by 2 bases and V by 4 bases; bases with no gene match: 12.

The chain combines TRBV4-3 with TRBJ2-1; 7 bases match TRBD1. Germline V gives CDR1 LGHNA, CDR2 YSLEER. The CDR3 sequence is 14 residues long. After removal of 3 bases from V and 5 bases from J, the junction contained 4 bases not matched to a gene. The CDR3 sequence: CASSQWGQNNEQFF. The CDR3 DNA reads as TGCGCCAGCAGCCAGTGGGGACAGAACAATGAGCAGTTCTTC.

The chain links TRBV18 to TRBJ2-5; D might be TRBD2 (6 bases). There are 15 residues in the CDR3. Germline V gene data show CDR1 as KGHSH and CDR2 as LQKENI. With 6 bases removed from V and 0 bases from J, the gap between germline ends came to 14 bases. Written as DNA, the CDR3 is TGTGCCAGCTCCGCCCGCTGGGGGGACCAAGAGACCCAGTACTTC. Translated: CASSARWGDQETQYF.

V and J are TRBV7-2 and TRBJ2-1; possible D gene TRBD2, 6 bases. The germline CDR1 and CDR2 sequences are SGHTA and FQGNSA. The ends were cut back, 2 bases at V and 14 bases at J, with 25 bases in the middle. The CDR3 is 16 residues long. DNA for the CDR3: TGTGCCAGCAGCTTAAGGCGGGAAATACCTACAATGTGGGAGTTCTTC. It is translated as CASSLRREIPTMWEFF.

The chain joins TRBV29-1 to TRBJ2-1; 9 bases line up with TRBD2. CDR3 size: 17 residues. After removal of 0 bases from V and 4 bases from J, the junction contained 10 bases not matched to a gene. Germline CDR1 reads SQVTM; CDR2 reads ANQGSEA. The CDR3 sequence is CSVEDLGGLANYNEQFF. For the CDR3, the DNA is TGCAGCGTTGAAGATCTCGGGGGACTAGCCAATTACAATGAGCAGTTCTTC.

The CDR3 loop reads CASSRAMNTEAFF. CDR3 DNA: TGTGCCAGCAGCAGAGCGATGAACACTGAAGCTTTCTTT. The rearrangement uses TRBV14 and TRBJ1-1; D gene unclear. The CDR3 is 13 residues long. The V end was cut by 5 bases, the J end by 0 bases, with 7 bases between. Germline CDR1 and CDR2: SGHDN and FVKESK.

This rearrangement joins TRBV28 to TRBJ2-5; D perhaps matches TRBD2 (7 bases). Germline-derived CDR1 and CDR2 are MDHEN and SYDVKM. CDR3 length equals 12 residues. Trimming removed 10 bases from V and 5 bases from J, with 14 bases in between. CDR3 sequence (DNA): TGTGCCACTCGGGGGGCGGGGGAGACCCAGTACTTC. This encodes CATRGAGETQYF. Supplemented by reference TRBV28 and TRBJ2-5, the full variable domain reads DVKVTQSSRYLVKRTGEKVFLECVQDMDHENMFWYRQDPGLGLRLIYFSYDVKMKEKGDIPEGYSVSREKKERFSLILESASTNQTSMYLCATRGAGETQYFGPGTRLLVL.